The T cell receptor (beta chain) under discussion was sequenced for a study of long-term antiretroviral therapy in people with HIV. In the case of this clone: What it binds is not known.

With 5 bases removed from V and 7 bases from J, the gap between germline ends came to 6 bases. The CDR3 covers 11 residues. The germline V gene encodes CDR1 SGHTA and CDR2 FQGNSA. From each donor, at least one pre-ART PBMC sample and at least two post-ART PBMC samples were obtained. Participants who had HIV were, without exception, treated in the United States. Study results and caveats: The study found that diversity rose after ART but stayed below transplant donor controls. Viral resistance, ART adherence and therapy changes all lacked available data.

The immunoSEQ assay was v3.0, run at survey level. Only in-frame clones appear in the TCRdb table, and some are missing; sequencing was by immunoSEQ multiplex PCR. The sample contains around 40,000 clones, 70% to 90% of which appear only once. This clonotype originated in a woman aged 18-30 years with HIV. This specimen consisted of unsorted PBMCs, obtained just before starting antiretroviral therapy. The chain links TRBV7-2 to TRBJ2-1; D is unresolved. CDR3 bases: TGTGCCAGCAGCCTGGATAATGAGCAGTTCTTC. Translation gives CASSLDNEQFF.